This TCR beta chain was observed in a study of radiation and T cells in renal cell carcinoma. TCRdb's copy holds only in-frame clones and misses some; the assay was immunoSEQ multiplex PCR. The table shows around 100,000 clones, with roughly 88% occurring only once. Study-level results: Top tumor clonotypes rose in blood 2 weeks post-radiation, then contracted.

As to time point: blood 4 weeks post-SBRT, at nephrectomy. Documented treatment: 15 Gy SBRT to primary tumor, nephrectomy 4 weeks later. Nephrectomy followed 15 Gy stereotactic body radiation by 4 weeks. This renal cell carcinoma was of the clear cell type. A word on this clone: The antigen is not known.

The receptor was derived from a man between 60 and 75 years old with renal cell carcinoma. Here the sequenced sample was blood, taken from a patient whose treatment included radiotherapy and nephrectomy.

The CDR3 bases are TGTGCCAGCTCACCACGGACTAGCGGTGATGAGCAGTTCTTC. It yields the protein CASSPRTSGDEQFF. The chain is built from TRBV18 and TRBJ2-1; 10 bases are shared with TRBD2. The CDR3 consists of 14 residues. Germline CDR1 is KGHSH and CDR2 is LQKENI. Trimming took 1 base from V and 8 from J; bases not matched to a gene: 2.